These 29 T cell receptor beta chains originate from one sample sequenced in a study of neurological immune-mediated disorders. Each CDR3 protein gets one entry after TCRdb re-called the 5' RACE reads with MiXCR. This table holds about 62,000 distinct CDR3 sequences, around 3.8% found once. The material sequenced was PBMCs. These TCRs come from a woman in her 50s with multiple sclerosis.

In this sample, this clonotype turned up many times. The chain couples TRBV12-3 or TRBV12-4 to TRBJ1-1; TRBD1 is a possible D gene (5 bases). CDR3 length: 16 residues. The germline V and J ends were trimmed by 7 bases and 1 base, with 19 bases remaining between them. CDR3 coding DNA: TGTGCCAGCAACCCCTGGGGCGGGGCCTCGAACACTGAAGCTTTCTTT. Translated: CASNPWGGASNTEAFF.

This clonotype showed up just a few times. The chain's CDR3 is CSASHPGPLEAFF. DNA for the CDR3: TGCAGTGCTAGTCACCCGGGCCCTTTGGAAGCTTTCTTT. J is TRBJ1-1 and V is TRBV20-1, with D unresolved. CDR1 DFQATT and CDR2 SNEGSKA come from the germline V gene (reference sequence). The CDR3 is made up of 13 amino acids. Between the trimmed V and J ends, which lost 3 bases and 8 bases, there was a span of 16 bases.

There are many counts of this clonotype. V and J are TRBV20-1 and TRBJ2-1, with D possibly being TRBD1 (6 bases). CDR3 length: 16 amino acids. Germline-derived CDR1 and CDR2 are DFQATT and SNEGSKA (reference sequence). The ends were cut back, 3 bases at V and 0 bases at J, with 15 bases in the middle. This chain's CDR3 is CSARTGQPSSYNEQFF. The CDR3 nucleotides are TGCAGTGCTAGGACGGGACAACCGAGCTCCTACAATGAGCAGTTCTTC.

J is TRBJ1-6 and V is TRBV20-1; a weak D match, TRBD1 (5 bases). This CDR3 has 13 residues. V was clipped by 0 bases and J by 10 bases, with 10 bases between them. Germline values: CDR1 DFQATT, CDR2 SNEGSKA (reference sequence). The CDR3 protein is CSARDVGGSPLHF. The CDR3 nucleotides are TGCAGTGCTAGAGATGTGGGGGGATCACCCCTCCACTTT.

As regards this clonotype: This may come from a read error, since a much larger clone is one base off. The rearrangement joins TRBV3-1 to TRBJ2-1; no clear D gene. The V end was cut by 5 bases, the J end by 6 bases, with 8 bases between. The CDR3 spans 12 residues. Per germline, CDR1 LGHDT and CDR2 YNNKEL (reference sequence). The DNA for the CDR3 is TGTGCCAGCAGCAAAGGAGCCAATGAGCAGTTCTTC. It codes for CASSKGANEQFF.

In its sample, this clonotype was seen many times. V is TRBV5-1 and J is TRBJ1-2, with D tentatively TRBD1 (6 bases). The ends were cut back, 3 bases at V and 3 bases at J, with 9 bases in the middle. The CDR3 spans 13 residues. Per germline, CDR1 SGHRS and CDR2 YFSETQ. The CDR3 reads CASSWGQDYGYTF. CDR3 nucleotides: TGCGCCAGCAGCTGGGGGCAGGACTATGGCTACACCTTC.

Ten or more counts support this clonotype. V and J are TRBV7-2 and TRBJ2-1; D unclear. This CDR3 has 12 residues. The V end lost 1 base, the J end lost 8 bases, and 6 bases lay between the germline ends. Per germline, CDR1 SGHTA and CDR2 FQGNSA. CDR3 sequence (DNA): TGTGCCAGCAGCTTAGAAGGGCATGAGCAGTTCTTC. Protein product: CASSLEGHEQFF.

By proportion, this clonotype is medium-sized. This sequence joins TRBV5-1 and TRBJ2-1; D unclear. V was trimmed by 0 bases and J by 6 bases, leaving 16 bases between them. Germline assignment: CDR1 SGHRS and CDR2 YFSETQ. This CDR3 has 16 residues. The CDR3 DNA reads TGCGCCAGCAGCTTGGGTATTATTAGGATGGGCAATGAGCAGTTCTTC. Its translation: CASSLGIIRMGNEQFF.

There are many counts of this clonotype. V gene TRBV4-1 combines with J gene TRBJ2-6; possibly TRBD1 for D (6 bases). Trimming took 10 bases from V and 4 from J, leaving 20 bases between them. Germline CDR1 is MGHRA and CDR2 is YSYEKL. CDR3 length: 16 residues. The CDR3 spells CATGAPGRAGANVLTF. The CDR3 nucleotides are TGCGCCACAGGGGCTCCCGGAAGAGCCGGGGCCAACGTCCTGACTTTC.

This clonotype was detected only a few times. CDR3: CASSQGRVGQPQHF. CDR3 nucleotide sequence: TGCGCCAGCAGCCAAGGAAGGGTGGGTCAGCCCCAGCATTTT. The chain carries TRBV4-3 and TRBJ1-5; D is ambiguous. The germline V and J ends were trimmed by 1 base and 6 bases, with 10 bases remaining between them. The CDR3 totals 14 residues. Germline V gene lookup returns CDR1 LGHNA and CDR2 YSLEER.

The rearrangement links TRBV5-1 to TRBJ2-1; the D is unclear. V lost 0 bases and J 1 base, leaving 8 bases between the germline ends. There are 15 residues in the CDR3. In germline, CDR1 is SGHRS, CDR2 YFSETQ. This CDR3 is CASSLGVRSYNEQFF. CDR3 coding DNA: TGCGCCAGCAGCTTGGGTGTCAGATCCTACAATGAGCAGTTCTTC.

This clonotype was detected ten times or more. The chain joins TRBV7-2 to TRBJ2-1; D perhaps matches TRBD2 (5 bases). The V and J ends lost 0 bases and 9 bases respectively, with 18 bases between them. The CDR3 contains 16 residues. In germline, CDR1 is SGHTA, CDR2 FQGNSA. CDR3 nucleotide sequence: TGTGCCAGCAGCTTAGCGCTCGGGCGGGTAACGAGTGAGCAGTTCTTC. Its protein is CASSLALGRVTSEQFF.

The rearrangement links TRBV14 to TRBJ2-7; 11 positions agree with TRBD2. Trimming removed 0 bases from V and 2 bases from J; junction bases left unmatched: 9. This CDR3 has 18 residues. From germline, CDR1 is SGHDN and CDR2 FVKESK. The CDR3 sequence: CASSQESRTSGLPYEQYF. The DNA of the CDR3 is TGTGCCAGCAGCCAAGAATCCAGGACTAGCGGGCTCCCCTACGAGCAGTACTTC. Based on the CDR3 plus reference TRBV14 and TRBJ2-7, the full variable domain is EAGVTQFPSHSVIEKGQTVTLRCDPISGHDNLYWYRRVMGKEIKFLLHFVKESKQDESGMPNNRFLAERTGGTYSTLKVQPAELEDSGVYFCASSQESRTSGLPYEQYFGPGTRLTVT.

This clonotype appeared many times. The gene calls are TRBV5-6 and TRBJ2-2, with a weak D call TRBD2 (5 bases). The CDR3 is made up of 16 amino acids. V lost 4 bases and J lost 5, with 18 bases in between. Germline V CDR1 and CDR2: SGHDT, YYEEEE. The CDR3 loop is CASSLEPGRGTGELFF. In nucleotides, the CDR3 is TGTGCCAGCAGCCTCGAACCAGGACGGGGTACCGGGGAGCTGTTTTTT.

This clonotype was counted many times. The chain links TRBV29-1 to TRBJ2-3; no reliable D call. CDR3 size: 13 residues. CDR1 and CDR2 (germline): SQVTM, ANQGSEA. V was shortened by 3 bases and J by 0 bases, with 7 bases between the two germline ends. In nucleotides, the CDR3 is TGCAGCGTTGAGCCCAGTAGCACAGATACGCAGTATTTT. This codes for CSVEPSSTDTQYF.

This clonotype has a count of ten or more. The chain joins TRBV9 to TRBJ2-2; 9 bases are shared with TRBD1. V shed 2 bases and J 5 bases; nucleotides not matched to a gene: 7. The V gene's germline CDR1 is SGDLS and CDR2 YYNGEE. CDR3 length: 16 residues. The CDR3 loop is CASSVSATGGTGELFF. The DNA of the CDR3 is TGTGCCAGCAGCGTGTCAGCGACAGGGGGTACCGGGGAGCTGTTTTTT. Complete variable domain (other parts from reference TRBV9 and TRBJ2-2): DSGVTQTPKHLITATGQRVTLRCSPRSGDLSVYWYQQSLDQGLQFLIQYYNGEERAKGNILERFSAQQFPDLHSELNLSSLELGDSALYFCASSVSATGGTGELFFGEGSRLTVL.

This clonotype has a count of ten or more. The chain carries TRBV29-1 and TRBJ1-3, with unresolved D. Deletions cut 7 bases from V and 0 bases from J, with 4 bases between. Looked up from germline, CDR1 is SQVTM and CDR2 is ANQGSEA. The CDR3 consists of 11 residues. CDR3 nucleotide sequence: TGCAGCGGCCCCTCTGGAAACACCATATATTTT. It translates to CSGPSGNTIYF.

This clonotype was observed many times. V usage is TRBV9 and J usage is TRBJ2-2; 10 bases are a match to TRBD2. Germline V gives CDR1 SGDLS, CDR2 YYNGEE. V gave up 4 bases and J gave up 6 bases; unmatched junction bases: 3. CDR3 length: 14 residues. The CDR3 DNA follows: TGTGCCAGCAGCATCGGGACTAGCGCCGGGGAGCTGTTTTTT. Its translation is CASSIGTSAGELFF.

About this clonotype itself: Being one base from a much bigger clone, this may be a read error. The chain employs TRBV11-2 and TRBJ1-3, with D perhaps TRBD1 (6 bases). The CDR3 has 14 amino acids. Trimming removed 3 bases at V and 4 bases at J, with 10 bases between. Germline V gene lookup returns CDR1 SGHAT and CDR2 FQNNGV. The CDR3 DNA reads as TGTGCCAGCAGCTTCGACAGGAAAGGAAACACCATATATTTT. The encoded protein is CASSFDRKGNTIYF. Full variable domain (rest looked up from reference TRBV11-2 and TRBJ1-3): EAGVAQSPRYKIIEKRQSVAFWCNPISGHATLYWYQQILGQGPKLLIQFQNNGVVDDSQLPKDRFSAERLKGVDSTLKIQPAKLEDSAVYLCASSFDRKGNTIYFGEGSWLTVV.

The table lists this clonotype with many counts. The rearrangement links TRBV12-3 or TRBV12-4 to TRBJ1-5, with 9 bases aligning to TRBD1. This CDR3 is built from 15 residues. The V gene end was trimmed by 6 bases and the J gene end by 4 bases; junction bases not matched to a gene: 7. Here the CDR3 reads CASRLGTGRNQPQHF. The DNA for the CDR3 is TGTGCCAGCAGACTCGGGACAGGGCGAAATCAGCCCCAGCATTTT.

This clonotype was observed many times. V and J are TRBV4-3 and TRBJ1-4, with a tentative D call TRBD1 (5 bases). This CDR3 has 16 amino acids. In germline, CDR1 is LGHNA, CDR2 YSLEER. Trimming cost V 0 bases and J 5 bases, with 13 bases left between them. As DNA, the CDR3 is TGCGCCAGCAGCCAAGATCGGGGCAGCGGAAATGAAAAACTGTTTTTT. Translated: CASSQDRGSGNEKLFF.

This clonotype was recorded many times. The gene calls are TRBV20-1 and TRBJ2-1; 10 bases align to TRBD2. This CDR3 contains 15 residues. Per germline, CDR1 DFQATT and CDR2 SNEGSKA (reference sequence). V shed 4 bases, J shed 7 bases, and the junction held 10 bases outside the gene matches. The CDR3 DNA reads TGCAGTGCTATTCCAGCGGGAGGGCCTAGGAATGAGCAGTTCTTC. Its protein is CSAIPAGGPRNEQFF.

In this sample, this clonotype turned up many times. The rearrangement uses TRBV20-1 and TRBJ2-3, with 7 bases identical to TRBD1. The CDR3 consists of 14 residues. Germline values: CDR1 DFQATT, CDR2 SNEGSKA (reference sequence). Losses at the gene ends were 3 bases for V and 2 bases for J; bases not matched to a gene: 5. This chain's CDR3 is CSASQGGFTDTQYF. CDR3 DNA sequence: TGCAGTGCTAGCCAAGGGGGCTTCACAGATACGCAGTATTTT.

The table lists this clonotype with many counts. The chain couples TRBV24-1 to TRBJ2-5, with 12 bases aligning to TRBD1. The CDR3 has 16 residues. CDR1 is KGHDR, CDR2 SFDVKD, per germline. J gave up 5 bases and V 3 bases, and 6 bases lay outside the gene matches. This chain's CDR3 is CATSDLGTGGRETQYF. Written as DNA, the CDR3 is TGTGCCACCAGTGATCTCGGGACAGGGGGCCGGGAGACCCAGTACTTC.

This clonotype occurred many times. The gene calls are TRBV29-1 and TRBJ1-3; TRBD1 agrees at 7 bases. There are 14 residues in the CDR3. V lost 2 bases to trimming and J lost 3 bases; unmatched junction nucleotides: 4. CDR1 and CDR2 from the germline V gene are SQVTM and ANQGSEA. CDR3 protein: CSVETGERGNTIYF. CDR3 bases: TGCAGCGTTGAAACAGGGGAACGTGGAAACACCATATATTTT.

This clonotype has a count of ten or more. The genes are TRBV20-1 and TRBJ2-1, with TRBD2 as a possible D gene (5 bases). V gave up 0 bases and J gave up 0 bases, with 9 bases separating them. The CDR3 loop spans 15 amino acids. The V gene's germline CDR1 is DFQATT and CDR2 SNEGSKA (reference sequence). CDR3 residues: CSARERVSSYNEQFF. The DNA of the CDR3 is TGCAGTGCTAGAGAGCGGGTATCCTCCTACAATGAGCAGTTCTTC.

This clonotype was recorded many times. The rearrangement uses TRBV5-8 and TRBJ2-1; 11 bases are shared with TRBD2. CDR1 is SGHTS, CDR2 YDEGEE, per germline. J gave up 4 bases and V 4 bases, and 4 bases lay outside the gene matches. This CDR3 has 15 amino acids. The CDR3 nucleotides are TGTGCCAGCAGCACCGGGACTAGCGGTTACAATGAGCAGTTCTTC. Amino acid sequence: CASSTGTSGYNEQFF.

This clonotype was found many times. This rearrangement joins TRBV5-1 to TRBJ1-6; unclear D gene. Germline CDR1 SGHRS, CDR2 YFSETQ. V was pared by 0 bases and J by 7 bases, with 11 bases between. The length of the CDR3 is 15 residues. CDR3 coding DNA: TGCGCCAGCAGCTTGGGAGAGGGATGGAATTCACCCCTCCACTTT. It translates to CASSLGEGWNSPLHF.

This clonotype was found many times. The genes are TRBV20-1 and TRBJ2-7; 10 positions match TRBD2. Trimming removed 3 bases from V and 7 bases from J; junction bases left unmatched: 12. Germline V gene data show CDR1 as DFQATT and CDR2 as SNEGSKA (reference sequence). The CDR3 totals 15 residues. CDR3 residues: CSASLLLAGVKEQYF. CDR3 nucleotides: TGCAGTGCTAGCCTGCTGCTAGCGGGAGTTAAAGAGCAGTACTTC.